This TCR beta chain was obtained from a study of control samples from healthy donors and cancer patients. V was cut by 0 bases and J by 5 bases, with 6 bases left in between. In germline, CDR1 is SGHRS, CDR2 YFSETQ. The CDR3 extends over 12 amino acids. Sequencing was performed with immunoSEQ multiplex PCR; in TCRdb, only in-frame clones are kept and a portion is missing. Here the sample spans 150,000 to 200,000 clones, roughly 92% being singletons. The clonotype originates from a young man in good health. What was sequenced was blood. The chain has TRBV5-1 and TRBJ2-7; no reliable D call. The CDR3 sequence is CASSLGGHEQYF. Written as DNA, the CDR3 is TGCGCCAGCAGCTTGGGAGGACACGAGCAGTACTTC.